This is a list of T cell receptor beta chains from one sample in a study of T cell repertoires in cytomegalovirus infection. One entry per CDR3 protein, called by TCRdb with MiXCR from the reads. The sample carries approximately 110,000 distinct CDR3 sequences, roughly a third recorded once. These receptors have no identified antigens. The sample here was CD8+ T cells from cultured PBMCs, taken from culture after CMV antigen stimulation. The receptors stem from a human donor in good health (CMV status not recorded). Some clones in this sample may be carry-over from other donors' samples. CDR3s include the opening cysteine and the closing phenylalanine or tryptophan. The D gene is left open where the match is weak. The size entry is marked missing in some rows and otherwise reads once, few, many or a size class.

v_call	clone_size	d_call	j_call	cdr3_aa	cdr3_nt
TRBV7-8	many	TRBD1	TRBJ2-7	CASSRHRQGDYEQYF	TGTGCCAGCAGCCGCCATCGACAGGGGGACTACGAGCAGTACTTC
TRBV6-6	NA	TRBD2	TRBJ2-2	CASSYALGLAGTNTGELFF	TGTGCCAGCAGTTACGCCCTGGGACTAGCGGGGACGAACACCGGGGAGCTGTTTTTT
TRBV4-3	few	TRBD1	TRBJ1-1	CASSHPRTGGRTEAFF	TGCGCCAGCAGCCACCCAAGGACAGGGGGGCGAACTGAAGCTTTCTTT
TRBV12-3/TRBV12-4	NA	TRBD1	TRBJ1-2	CASGTGGSYGYTF	TGTGCCAGCGGGACAGGGGGGAGTTATGGCTACACCTTC
TRBV7-8	many	NA	TRBJ2-1	CASSYSSGGEQFF	TGTGCCAGCAGCTACAGTAGTGGTGGTGAGCAGTTCTTC
TRBV27	few	TRBD1	TRBJ1-2	CASSSNPGTAYGYTF	TGTGCCAGCAGTTCCAATCCCGGGACAGCCTATGGCTACACCTTC
TRBV2	few	NA	TRBJ1-5	CASSDLQYSNQPQHF	TGTGCCAGCAGTGATTTACAGTATAGCAATCAGCCCCAGCATTTT
TRBV2	few	NA	TRBJ1-5	CASSEAIGFLSEPQHF	TGTGCCAGCAGTGAAGCTATAGGGTTTTTAAGTGAGCCCCAGCATTTT
TRBV4-1	NA	NA	TRBJ2-7	CASSQDDTAYEQYF	TGCGCCAGCAGCCAAGATGACACCGCCTACGAGCAGTACTTC
TRBV7-2	many	NA	TRBJ2-7	CASSGYEQYF	TGTGCCAGCAGCGGCTACGAGCAGTACTTC
TRBV7-6	many	TRBD1	TRBJ2-7	CASSTGGTGYEQYF	TGTGCCAGCAGCACTGGCGGGACAGGCTACGAGCAGTACTTC
TRBV7-6	NA	TRBD2	TRBJ2-1	CASSSSGGHEQFF	TGTGCCAGCAGCTCCAGCGGGGGGCATGAGCAGTTCTTC
TRBV7-6	NA	TRBD1	TRBJ2-2	CASSLGQGGELFF	TGTGCCAGCAGCTTAGGACAGGGCGGGGAGCTGTTTTTT
TRBV28	NA	TRBD2	TRBJ2-3	CASAPGLARDTQYF	TGTGCCAGCGCACCGGGACTAGCGAGAGATACGCAGTATTTT
TRBV19	NA	NA	TRBJ2-6	CASKTVSTGANVLTF	TGTGCCAGTAAAACAGTGAGCACTGGGGCCAACGTCCTGACTTTC
TRBV12-5	NA	TRBD1	TRBJ1-2	CASNDRDYSYTF	TGTGCTAGCAACGACAGGGATTATAGCTACACCTTC
TRBV7-2	many	TRBD1	TRBJ1-5	CASSLNRGNQPQHF	TGTGCCAGCAGCTTAAACAGGGGGAATCAGCCCCAGCATTTT
TRBV6-2/TRBV6-3	NA	NA	TRBJ2-7	CASSYVDSYEQYF	TGTGCCAGCAGTTACGTGGACAGCTACGAGCAGTACTTC
TRBV28	many	NA	TRBJ2-7	CASSFGLWVSGYEQYF	TGTGCCAGCAGTTTTGGGTTATGGGTATCCGGCTACGAGCAGTACTTC
TRBV27	NA	TRBD1	TRBJ2-7	CASSSTGLDEQYF	TGTGCCAGCAGTTCGACAGGGCTGGACGAGCAGTACTTC
TRBV7-2	once	TRBD1	TRBJ2-1	CASSLNRDRSIYNGQFF	TGTGCCAGCAGCTTAAACAGGGACAGGTCTATTTACAATGGGCAGTTCTTC
TRBV15	NA	NA	TRBJ1-2	CATSLQGNYGYTF	TGTGCCACCAGCCTACAGGGTAACTATGGCTACACCTTC
TRBV7-9	NA	TRBD1	TRBJ2-5	CASSWWATGFKETQYF	TGTGCCAGCAGCTGGTGGGCGACAGGGTTTAAGGAGACCCAGTACTTC
TRBV5-4	NA	NA	TRBJ1-5	CASSLFGFPTQPQHF	TGTGCCAGCAGCTTATTCGGATTTCCAACTCAGCCCCAGCATTTT
TRBV6-5	few	NA	TRBJ1-3	CASSYSGGGAGNTIYF	TGTGCCAGCAGTTACTCTGGGGGGGGCGCCGGAAACACCATATATTTT
TRBV7-2	many	NA	TRBJ2-3	CASSLDYLSTDTQYF	TGTGCCAGCAGCTTAGACTACCTGAGCACAGATACGCAGTATTTT
TRBV19	NA	NA	TRBJ1-1	CASSIAFGGTEAFF	TGTGCCAGTAGTATAGCATTCGGGGGCACTGAAGCTTTCTTT
TRBV20-1	NA	NA	TRBJ1-4	CSASDSQLPTNEKLFF	TGCAGTGCTAGCGACAGTCAGTTACCGACTAATGAAAAACTGTTTTTT
TRBV20-1	NA	NA	TRBJ1-5	CSARDSGRENQPQHF	TGCAGTGCTAGAGATTCCGGCAGGGAGAATCAGCCCCAGCATTTT
TRBV19	NA	NA	TRBJ2-1	CASGQPASPTYNEQFF	TGTGCCAGCGGCCAGCCCGCGAGCCCAACCTACAATGAGCAGTTCTTC
TRBV11-2	NA	NA	TRBJ2-3	CASRLRHGVMSTDTQYF	TGTGCCAGCAGGTTACGCCATGGGGTGATGAGCACAGATACGCAGTATTTT
TRBV11-1	NA	TRBD2	TRBJ2-3	CASSRGTSGGNTDTQYF	TGTGCCAGCAGTCGGGGGACTAGCGGGGGAAACACAGATACGCAGTATTTT
TRBV7-2	NA	NA	TRBJ2-3	CASSLGWSLSTDTQYF	TGTGCCAGCAGCTTGGGTTGGAGTCTCAGCACAGATACGCAGTATTTT
TRBV7-6	few	NA	TRBJ2-2	CASSLVTFIDTGELFF	TGTGCCAGCAGCTTAGTAACTTTCATCGACACCGGGGAGCTGTTTTTT
TRBV7-3	NA	NA	TRBJ1-1	CASSSFGGTEAFF	TGTGCCAGCAGCTCTTTTGGAGGAACTGAAGCTTTCTTT
TRBV7-8	NA	NA	TRBJ2-1	CASSYTGYNEQFF	TGTGCCAGCAGTTACACAGGGTACAATGAGCAGTTCTTC
TRBV7-2	NA	NA	TRBJ2-7	CASSSGPNYEQYF	TGTGCCAGCAGCTCGGGCCCAAACTACGAGCAGTACTTC
TRBV7-9	NA	TRBD2	TRBJ2-1	CASSPHTGGAVFEQFF	TGTGCCAGCAGCCCCCATACGGGGGGGGCCGTTTTTGAGCAGTTCTTC
TRBV7-9	NA	TRBD1	TRBJ2-5	CASSLPPGQGDQETQYF	TGTGCCAGCAGCCTTCCCCCGGGACAGGGGGACCAAGAGACCCAGTACTTC
TRBV7-9	NA	NA	TRBJ2-3	CASSFLRGVRDTQYF	TGTGCCAGCAGCTTCTTAAGAGGGGTACGGGATACGCAGTATTTT
TRBV7-2	NA	TRBD2	TRBJ2-1	CASSLLGASGEYNEQFF	TGTGCCAGCAGCTTACTTGGGGCTAGCGGGGAGTACAATGAGCAGTTCTTC
TRBV29-1	NA	TRBD1	TRBJ2-7	CSSLQGAEQYF	TGCAGTTCCCTCCAGGGGGCCGAGCAGTACTTC
TRBV6-6	few	NA	TRBJ1-2	CASSDTITALYGYTF	TGTGCCAGCAGCGATACCATTACAGCTCTTTATGGCTACACCTTC
TRBV7-9	few	NA	TRBJ1-6	CAGRSTELYNSPLHF	TGTGCCGGTCGATCGACAGAACTTTATAATTCACCCCTCCACTTT
TRBV27	NA	NA	TRBJ1-5	CASTPFWGAGQPQHF	TGTGCCAGCACCCCTTTCTGGGGGGCAGGGCAGCCCCAGCATTTT
TRBV16	NA	NA	TRBJ1-2	CASSQRDRSYGYTF	TGTGCCAGCAGCCAAAGGGACCGAAGCTATGGCTACACCTTC
TRBV14	few	TRBD2	TRBJ2-4	CASSQGTSGDKNIQYF	TGTGCCAGCAGCCAAGGAACTAGCGGGGACAAAAACATTCAGTACTTC
TRBV28	many	NA	TRBJ1-5	CATNEGVPGNQPQHF	TGTGCCACTAACGAAGGGGTTCCCGGCAATCAGCCCCAGCATTTT
TRBV5-1	NA	NA	TRBJ2-7	CASSYRTEYEQYF	TGCGCCAGCAGCTACCGGACAGAGTACGAGCAGTACTTC
TRBV7-2	many	NA	TRBJ2-5	CASSPGPLQETQYF	TGTGCCAGCAGCCCGGGACCGCTACAAGAGACCCAGTACTTC